This TCR beta chain was sequenced for a study of T cells in Graves' hyperthyroidism and ophthalmopathy. Findings and caveats of the study: The model identified upcoming ophthalmopathy a median around 6 months ahead of onset. A model of 13 V-J features distinguished ophthalmopathy from stable hyperthyroidism. Most clonotypes that expanded in the thyroid above 0.001 also showed up in blood.

Germline CDR1 SGHTA, CDR2 FQGNSA. CDR3 length: 16 amino acids. The V gene end was trimmed by 2 bases and the J gene end by 14 bases; junction bases not matched to a gene: 14. This clonotype turned up a few times. As yet, its antigen is unknown. Pregnant or lactating patients were excluded, as were those with uncontrolled infection or other autoimmune disease. Authors of the study amplified TCR beta CDR3 regions from RNA transcripts. Carried out on the TCR CDR3, a first-round RT-PCR used the HTBI primer set. One entry per CDR3 protein, called by TCRdb with MiXCR from the multiplex PCR reads. Of about half a million distinct CDR3 sequences in the sample, just under 20% were seen once.

The chain uses TRBV7-2 and TRBJ2-2, with TRBD1 matching 10 bases. This clonotype originated in a middle-aged man with Graves' ophthalmopathy. The sequencing input was blood. The CDR3 region has the DNA TGTGCCAGCAGCTTACTGACAGGGGGCCCAAATGAGGGACTGTTTTTT. Its protein is CASSLLTGGPNEGLFF.